This T cell receptor beta chain was identified during a study of regulatory dendritic cells for organ transplantation. Background on the study: Regulatory dendritic cells came from monocytes given vitamin D3 and IL-10. On day 6, the dendritic cells were exposed to LPS.

The CDR3 covers 11 residues. CDR1 and CDR2 (germline): SGHDT, YYEEEE. CFSE-labeled sorted T cells met regulatory or mature dendritic cells for roughly 5 days. Details on this clone: The antigen remains unidentified. Sequence at one end of the junction differs from germline and may be a read error.

Sequencing was performed with immunoSEQ multiplex PCR; in TCRdb, only in-frame clones are kept and a portion is missing. Among around 7,400 clones, roughly 67% were seen once, and the ten largest hold around 3.8%. This rearrangement joins TRBV5-6 to TRBJ2-7, with 7 bases fitting TRBD1. Sequencing was performed on memory CD4+ T cells from blood cultured with dendritic cells. Subset meaning: CD45RO+ memory T cells. The clonotype originates from a human donor in good health. CDR3 nucleotide sequence: TGTGCCAGCAGCTACAGGGGCGATTTTTGCTTC. Amino acids: CASSYRGDFCF.